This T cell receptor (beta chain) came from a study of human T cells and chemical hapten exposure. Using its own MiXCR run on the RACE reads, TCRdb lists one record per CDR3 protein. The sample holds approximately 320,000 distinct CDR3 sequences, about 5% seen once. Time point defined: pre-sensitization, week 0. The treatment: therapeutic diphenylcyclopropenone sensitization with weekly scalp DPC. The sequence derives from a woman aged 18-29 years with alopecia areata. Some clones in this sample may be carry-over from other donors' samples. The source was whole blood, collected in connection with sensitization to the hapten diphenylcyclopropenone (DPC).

CDR3 sequence reads: CASSDRPTGGTKNIQYF. The CDR3 coding sequence is TGTGCCAGCAGTGATAGGCCCACTGGCGGGACCAAAAACATTCAGTACTTC. The gene calls are TRBV6-1 and TRBJ2-4, with D possibly matching TRBD2 (6 bases). The CDR3 loop spans 17 amino acids. CDR1 is MNHNS and CDR2 is SASEGT in the germline V gene. V was trimmed by 3 bases and J by 2 bases, leaving 17 bases between them.